These 27 T cell receptor beta chains were all obtained from the same sample, sequenced in a study of T-cell reconstitution after alpha-beta-depleted transplantation in children (dated by TCRdb to the mid-2010s). To prepare the library, PCR was applied. Data came from an Illumina HiSeq 2500. TCR libraries were prepared with molecular barcoding, using unique molecular identifiers to normalize TCRbeta repertoire quantification. The raw public reads went through TCRdb reprocessing: fastp at Q25, MiXCR clone calling, in-frame beta chains kept. Each CDR3 protein appears once, grouped with its most common genes and DNA. The sample includes about 640,000 distinct CDR3 sequences, with approximately 15% observed a single time. The biggest ten clones account for approximately 1% of the sample. Here the sequenced sample was PBMCs from the stem cell graft donor, taken from the stem cell graft. The receptors were gathered from a human donor who donated a stem cell graft to a child with acute myeloid leukemia.

This clonotype came up a few times. The gene calls are TRBV5-1 and TRBJ1-4; 8 positions match TRBD1. The trim removed 5 bases at V and 2 bases at J, leaving 8 bases unmatched. The CDR3 spans 16 residues. The germline V gene has CDR1 SGHRS and CDR2 YFSETQ. CDR3 DNA: TGCGCCAGCAGGGGCAGACCAGGGGGCACTAATGAAAAACTGTTTTTT. Amino acids: CASRGRPGGTNEKLFF.

As for this clonotype: A read error may be the cause here, since a much bigger clone is one base away. V and J are TRBV6-5 and TRBJ2-7, with D possibly matching TRBD1 (6 bases). Trimming left V 2 bases short and J 9 bases short, with 14 bases between. Germline V gene data show CDR1 as MNHEY and CDR2 as SVGAGI. CDR3 length: 13 amino acids. In DNA form, the CDR3 reads TGTGCCAGCAGTTACGCCGGGACACATGGGCAGTACTTC. It encodes CASSYAGTHGQYF.

This clonotype was detected ten times or more. This rearrangement joins TRBV20-1 to TRBJ2-5; D may be TRBD1 or TRBD2 (5 bases each). Germline V lookup: CDR1 DFQATT, CDR2 SNEGSKA (reference sequence). CDR3 length: 13 residues. The V and J ends lost 7 bases and 11 bases respectively, with 23 bases between them. The CDR3 nucleotides are TGCAGTGTCCCTCGGGGCCCAACAGTTTCGCAGTACTTC. This codes for CSVPRGPTVSQYF.

This clonotype has at least ten counts. The V gene is TRBV6-5, the J gene TRBJ2-5; perhaps D is TRBD1 or TRBD2 (5 bases each). This CDR3 region has 13 residues. Deletions cut 6 bases from V and 4 bases from J, with 12 bases between. Germline V lookup: CDR1 MNHEY, CDR2 SVGAGI. Here the CDR3 reads CASSTPRGETQYF. CDR3 coding DNA: TGTGCCAGCAGCACACCGAGGGGAGAGACCCAGTACTTC.

The sample holds many counts of this clonotype. The chain combines TRBV5-6 with TRBJ2-5; D call uncertain. The CDR3 runs 13 residues. The V end was cut by 4 bases, the J end by 4 bases, with 11 bases between. Germline values: CDR1 SGHDT, CDR2 YYEEEE. The CDR3 here is CASSLRSGETQYF. CDR3 in DNA: TGTGCCAGCAGCCTCAGGAGTGGAGAGACCCAGTACTTC.

This clonotype came up many times. The J gene is TRBJ2-7, the V gene TRBV20-1; D possibly uses TRBD1 or TRBD2 (5 bases each). Germline values: CDR1 DFQATT, CDR2 SNEGSKA (reference sequence). V was trimmed by 6 bases and J by 1 base, leaving 19 bases between them. The CDR3 has 15 amino acids. The CDR3, as DNA: TGCAGTGCCAGTTGGGGGACGGAAATGTCCTACGAGCAGTACTTC. The encoded protein is CSASWGTEMSYEQYF.

This clonotype was detected ten times or more. The gene calls are TRBV20-1 and TRBJ2-1; the D gene is possibly TRBD2 (5 bases). The CDR3 extends over 18 amino acids. CDR1 DFQATT and CDR2 SNEGSKA come from the germline V gene (reference sequence). V lost 2 bases, J lost 0 bases, and 20 bases lay in between. CDR3 in DNA: TGCAGTGCTAGATCTTGGGGAGTTTGGGCAAGCTCCTACAATGAGCAGTTCTTC. Its translation is CSARSWGVWASSYNEQFF.

This clonotype was seen repeatedly, ten times or more. This rearrangement joins TRBV6-5 to TRBJ2-7, with D tentatively TRBD1 or TRBD2 (5 bases each). Germline-derived CDR1 and CDR2 are MNHEY and SVGAGI. The CDR3 runs 15 residues. The V end was cut by 2 bases, the J end by 4 bases, with 15 bases between. The CDR3 DNA sequence: TGTGCCAGCAGTTACGGATTGGCCAGGGAGTACGAGCAGTACGTC. It is translated as CASSYGLAREYEQYV.

This clonotype came up a few times. V and J are TRBV12-3 or TRBV12-4 and TRBJ2-5; 10 bases are a match to TRBD1. The junction had 12 bases not matched to a gene; V was cut back by 7 bases and J by 4 bases. This CDR3 contains 16 residues. As DNA, the CDR3 is TGTGCCAGCACCCAATTTGGACAGGGGGTAGGAGAGACCCAGTACTTC. It translates to CASTQFGQGVGETQYF.

This clonotype was detected many times. The rearrangement links TRBV19 to TRBJ2-1, with D tentatively TRBD2 (5 bases). The CDR3 totals 12 residues. Germline V lookup: CDR1 LNHDA, CDR2 SQIVND (reference sequence). Between the trimmed V and J ends, which lost 7 bases and 6 bases, there was a span of 10 bases. The CDR3 reads CASTRGSNEQFF. The DNA for the CDR3 is TGTGCCAGTACACGGGGTAGCAATGAGCAGTTCTTC. Filled out from reference TRBV19 and TRBJ2-1, the complete variable domain reads DGGITQSPKYLFRKEGQNVTLSCEQNLNHDAMYWYRQDPGQGLRLIYYSQIVNDFQKGDIAEGYSVSREKKESFPLTVTSAQKNPTAFYLCASTRGSNEQFFGPGTRLTVL.

This clonotype was seen repeatedly, ten times or more. This chain links TRBV5-4 with TRBJ2-5, with unresolved D. The V and J ends lost 0 bases and 8 bases respectively, with 14 bases between them. This CDR3 comprises 14 residues. The germline V gene has CDR1 SGHNT and CDR2 YYREEE (reference sequence). In DNA, the CDR3 is TGTGCCAGCAGCTTGGAACAGCCACCCGTAACCCAGTACTTC. Its translation is CASSLEQPPVTQYF.

This clonotype was observed a few times. This chain uses TRBV7-2 with TRBJ2-1; 9 bases align to TRBD2. The ends lost 1 base at V and 1 base at J; junction bases unmatched: 5. CDR1 is SGHTA and CDR2 is FQGNSA in the germline V gene. The CDR3 covers 17 residues. The CDR3 loop reads CASSLVSGGFSYNEQFF. CDR3 DNA: TGTGCCAGCAGCTTAGTAAGCGGGGGGTTTTCCTACAATGAGCAGTTCTTC.

This clonotype appeared many times. The chain couples TRBV11-2 to TRBJ2-1; a possible D gene is TRBD2 (5 bases). This CDR3 has 15 residues. Germline V gives CDR1 SGHAT, CDR2 FQNNGV. With 2 bases removed from V and 0 bases from J, the gap between germline ends came to 8 bases. The CDR3: CASSLTTSSYNEQFF. CDR3 bases: TGTGCCAGCAGCTTAACCACTAGCTCCTACAATGAGCAGTTCTTC. Using reference TRBV11-2 and TRBJ2-1 for the parts outside the CDR3, the full variable domain is EAGVAQSPRYKIIEKRQSVAFWCNPISGHATLYWYQQILGQGPKLLIQFQNNGVVDDSQLPKDRFSAERLKGVDSTLKIQPAKLEDSAVYLCASSLTTSSYNEQFFGPGTRLTVL.

CDR3 sequence: CASSRSDGYEQYF. CDR3 sequence (DNA): TGCGCCAGCAGCCGCTCGGACGGCTACGAGCAGTACTTC. V usage is TRBV4-3 and J usage is TRBJ2-7; D is unclear. CDR1 LGHNA and CDR2 YSLEER come from the germline V gene. V lost 4 bases and J 3 bases, leaving 10 bases between the germline ends. The CDR3 is made up of 13 amino acids.

The table lists this clonotype with many counts. The rearrangement links TRBV6-1 to TRBJ1-2; unclear D gene. Germline V gives CDR1 MNHNS, CDR2 SASEGT. CDR3 length: 13 residues. V lost 5 bases and J 6 bases, leaving 13 bases between the germline ends. CDR3: CASSPQRRDGYTF. CDR3 DNA sequence: TGTGCCAGCAGTCCACAACGGAGAGATGGCTACACCTTC.

The V call is TRBV27, the J call TRBJ1-1, with D maybe TRBD1 (5 bases). Between the trimmed V and J ends, which lost 3 bases and 0 bases, there was a span of 14 bases. The CDR3 is made up of 16 amino acids. In germline, CDR1 is MNHEY, CDR2 SMNVEV (reference sequence). Here the CDR3 reads CASSFGGVLMNTEAFF. The CDR3 DNA reads TGTGCCAGCAGTTTTGGGGGGGTACTCATGAACACTGAAGCTTTCTTT.

This clonotype was seen a few times. This chain joins TRBV5-1 and TRBJ1-2; weak D call: TRBD1 (6 bases). This CDR3 is built from 14 residues. Looked up from germline, CDR1 is SGHRS and CDR2 is YFSETQ. Trimming pared 0 bases from V and 4 bases from J, leaving 10 bases between. The DNA for the CDR3 is TGCGCCAGCAGCTTGGGAGACAGGATCTATGGCTACACCTTC. Residues: CASSLGDRIYGYTF.

This clonotype was recorded a few times. The CDR3 sequence: CASSLGPFMEAFF. In DNA form, the CDR3 reads TGTGCCAGCAGCTTAGGGCCCTTCATGGAAGCTTTCTTT. The V call is TRBV13, the J call TRBJ1-1; no clear D gene. The germline V gene encodes CDR1 PRHDT and CDR2 FYEKMQ (reference sequence). The ends were cut back, 0 bases at V and 8 bases at J, with 10 bases in the middle. This CDR3 is built from 13 residues.

The V gene is TRBV29-1, the J gene TRBJ2-1; D unresolved. This CDR3 has 13 residues. The germline gives CDR1 SQVTM, CDR2 ANQGSEA. V lost 6 bases, J lost 5 bases, and 14 bases lay in between. The CDR3 DNA is TGCAGCGTGCCGGGCAGGACCAACAATGAGCAGTTCTTC. Protein sequence: CSVPGRTNNEQFF.

This clonotype was observed at least ten times. This chain uses TRBV20-1 with TRBJ2-3; 11 nucleotides match TRBD2. The germline V gene encodes CDR1 DFQATT and CDR2 SNEGSKA (reference sequence). The V and J ends lost 3 bases and 6 bases, in that order; junction bases with no gene match: 8. This CDR3 comprises 15 residues. DNA of the CDR3: TGCAGTGCTAGCTCCACTAGCGGGGGCTACGATACGCAGTATTTT. It specifies CSASSTSGGYDTQYF.

There are many counts of this clonotype. The genes are TRBV10-3 and TRBJ1-6; TRBD1 agrees at 11 bases. The CDR3 is 14 amino acids. Germline CDR1 ENHRY, CDR2 SYGVKD. Trimming removed 5 bases from V and 9 bases from J; junction bases left unmatched: 3. The CDR3 protein is CAISSGTGGSPLHF. CDR3 in DNA: TGTGCCATCAGTTCCGGGACAGGGGGTTCACCCCTCCACTTT.

This clonotype was observed many times. This chain links TRBV7-8 with TRBJ2-5, with 9 bases fitting TRBD2. This CDR3 has 17 residues. V dropped 1 base and J dropped 1; count of bases not matched to a gene: 7. Germline-derived CDR1 and CDR2 are SGHVS and FQNEAQ. The CDR3 DNA reads TGTGCCAGCAGCTTAGGCACGACTAGCGGTACCCAAGAGACCCAGTACTTC. Protein sequence: CASSLGTTSGTQETQYF.

This clonotype has more than one count but fewer than ten. The chain is built from TRBV20-1 and TRBJ2-1; TRBD2 matches 7 bases. V lost 7 bases, J lost 9 bases, and 12 bases stayed unmatched. The CDR3 totals 13 residues. In germline, CDR1 is DFQATT, CDR2 SNEGSKA (reference sequence). CDR3 nucleotides: TGCAGTGGTTGGTTGGGGGGGACGGGTGAGCAGTTCTTC. Protein: CSGWLGGTGEQFF.

CDR3: CASSHSRQAEAFF. CDR3 DNA sequence: TGTGCCAGCAGCCACTCCAGGCAAGCTGAAGCTTTCTTT. The rearrangement uses TRBV11-2 and TRBJ1-1; no reliable D call. Trimming stripped 5 bases from V and 6 bases from J, with 13 bases between. The length of the CDR3 is 13 residues. CDR1 SGHAT and CDR2 FQNNGV come from the germline V gene.

The chain employs TRBV7-8 and TRBJ2-5, with D possibly being TRBD2 (6 bases). This CDR3 has 16 amino acids. Germline loops: CDR1 SGHVS, CDR2 FQNEAQ. Trimming removed 2 bases at V and 7 bases at J, with 20 bases between. The CDR3, as DNA: TGTGCCAGCAGCTTACAGGCGGGGCCGACTTTCGGGACCCAGTACTTC. It yields the protein CASSLQAGPTFGTQYF.

This clonotype has just a few counts. The rearrangement joins TRBV7-9 to TRBJ1-5; a possible D gene is TRBD1 (5 bases). Germline values: CDR1 SEHNR, CDR2 FQNEAQ (reference sequence). V lost 3 bases and J lost 7, with 10 bases in between. The CDR3 has 13 residues. CDR3 sequence reads: CASSLTDRQPQHF. In DNA, the CDR3 is TGTGCCAGCAGCTTGACAGATAGACAGCCCCAGCATTTT.

The V and J genes are TRBV27 and TRBJ2-5; D is undetermined. This CDR3 is built from 14 residues. V was pared by 0 bases and J by 4 bases, with 9 bases between. Germline V lookup: CDR1 MNHEY, CDR2 SMNVEV (reference sequence). CDR3 nucleotides: TGTGCCAGCAGTTTATCAGGGCCGCCAGAGACCCAGTACTTC. This gives the protein CASSLSGPPETQYF.